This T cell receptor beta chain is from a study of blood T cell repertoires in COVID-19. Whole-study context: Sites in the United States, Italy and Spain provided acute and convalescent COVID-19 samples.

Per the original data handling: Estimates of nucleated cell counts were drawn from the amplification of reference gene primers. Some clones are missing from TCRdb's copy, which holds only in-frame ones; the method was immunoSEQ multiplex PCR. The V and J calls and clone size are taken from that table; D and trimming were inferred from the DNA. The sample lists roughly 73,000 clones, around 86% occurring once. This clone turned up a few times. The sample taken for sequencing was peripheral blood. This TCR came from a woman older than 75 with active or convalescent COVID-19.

In nucleotides, the CDR3 is TGTGCCAGCAGACGGGACAGCGGTTTAGAATACGAGCAGTACTTC. This sequence encodes CASRRDSGLEYEQYF. The chain couples TRBV11-2 to TRBJ2-7; 7 nucleotides line up with TRBD1. The CDR3 loop spans 15 amino acids. CDR1 SGHAT and CDR2 FQNNGV come from the germline V gene. The V segment lost 6 bases and the J segment 4 bases; nucleotides outside the gene matches: 12.